This TCR beta chain is from a study of cytomegalovirus exposure and HLA in healthy donors. Study at large: HLA-typed donors contributed approximately 86 million unique TCRs, which were held in an early data release.

The primer mix had 60 Vbeta and 13 Jbeta primers. Using immunoSEQ multiplex PCR, the repertoire was profiled, and TCRdb retains in-frame clones only, with some absent. The sample lists approximately 130,000 clones; over 6.5% were seen once. V lost 4 bases to trimming and J lost 5 bases, with 18 bases between them. The CDR3 extends over 15 amino acids. The germline V gene has CDR1 SGHRS and CDR2 YFSETQ. The sample comprised PBMCs. The sequence was obtained from a woman aged 40 to 50 in good health and CMV-seropositive. V and J are TRBV5-1 and TRBJ1-2; D uncertain. In DNA form, the CDR3 reads TGCGCCAGCAGCCCTGCCGAGCCCAGACTTTATGGCTACACCTTC. This codes for CASSPAEPRLYGYTF. Full variable domain (missing parts from reference TRBV5-1 and TRBJ1-2): KAGVTQTPRYLIKTRGQQVTLSCSPISGHRSVSWYQQTPGQGLQFLFEYFSETQRNKGNFPGRFSGRQFSNSRSEMNVSTLELGDSALYLCASSPAEPRLYGYTFGSGTRLTVV.